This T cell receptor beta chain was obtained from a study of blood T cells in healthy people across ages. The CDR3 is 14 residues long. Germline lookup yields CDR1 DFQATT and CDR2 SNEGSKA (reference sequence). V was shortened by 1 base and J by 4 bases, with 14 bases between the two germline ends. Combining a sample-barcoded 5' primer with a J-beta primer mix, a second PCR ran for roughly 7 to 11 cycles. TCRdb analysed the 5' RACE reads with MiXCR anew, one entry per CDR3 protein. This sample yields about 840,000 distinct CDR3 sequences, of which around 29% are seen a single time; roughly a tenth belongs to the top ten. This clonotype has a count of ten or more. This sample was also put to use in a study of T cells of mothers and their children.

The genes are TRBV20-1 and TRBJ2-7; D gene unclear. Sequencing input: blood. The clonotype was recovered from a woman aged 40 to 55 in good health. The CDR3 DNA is TGCAGTGCTAGAGCTTCCCTTAACGTTTACGAGCAGTACTTC. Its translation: CSARASLNVYEQYF.